The text below deals with one T cell receptor (beta chain). All donors were healthy HIV-negative adults lacking recent acute infections or vaccinations. This entry comes from a study of shared clonotypes between healthy human individuals. Per the authors' pipeline: For the immunoSEQ data, sequences were junction-only without quality scores, so filtering differed. Using immunoSEQ multiplex PCR, the repertoire was profiled, and TCRdb retains in-frame clones only, with some absent. The DNA was the basis for D and trimming; V, J and clone size are from that table. Here the sample spans 2,500,000 or so clones, 85% to 95% being singletons. The CDR3 length is 17 residues. The J segment lost 0 bases and the V segment lost 0 bases, leaving 4 bases of the junction unmatched. Germline CDR1 is SGHRS and CDR2 is YFSETQ.

Sequencing was done on a sample of naive CD4+ T cells from PBMCs. The subset here: CD45RA+ positively selected. This TCR came from a man younger than 35 in good health. Some clones in this sample may be carry-over from other donors' samples. The V call is TRBV5-1, the J call TRBJ2-2; 8 bases line up with TRBD1. For the CDR3, the DNA is TGCGCCAGCAGCTTGGGACCACAGGGGGCGAACACCGGGGAGCTGTTTTTT. Encoded protein: CASSLGPQGANTGELFF.